One sample yielded the 17 T cell receptor beta chains listed below, sequenced in a study of human T cells and chemical hapten exposure. TCRdb reanalysed the RACE reads using MiXCR and keeps one entry per CDR3 protein. In the table there are about 46,000 distinct CDR3 sequences, about 9.2% of which are singletons. Time point meaning: pre-sensitization, week 0. Specified treatment: therapeutic diphenylcyclopropenone sensitization with weekly scalp DPC. The specimen was whole blood, collected in connection with sensitization to the hapten diphenylcyclopropenone (DPC). The receptor set was obtained from a woman aged 40 to 55 with alopecia areata. Some clones in this sample may be carry-over from other donors' samples.

V and J are TRBV7-6 and TRBJ1-2; D perhaps matches TRBD1 (5 bases). CDR3 length: 13 residues. Germline V gives CDR1 SGHVS, CDR2 FNYEAQ. V lost 5 bases, J lost 7 bases, and 14 bases lay in between. The CDR3 nucleotides are TGTGCCAGCAGCCAAGGGACGGGGGGTGGCTACACCTTC. Protein product: CASSQGTGGGYTF.

The chain joins TRBV7-9 to TRBJ1-2; D ambiguous. V lost 1 base and J lost 5, with 8 bases in between. Germline assignment: CDR1 SEHNR and CDR2 FQNEAQ (reference sequence). The CDR3 has 13 residues. Written as DNA, the CDR3 is TGTGCCAGCAGCTTAGGGCTGTTGTATGGCTACACCTTC. It is translated as CASSLGLLYGYTF.

This clonotype was seen at least ten times. J is TRBJ1-3 and V is TRBV7-9; 8 bases match TRBD1. Germline lookup yields CDR1 SEHNR and CDR2 FQNEAQ (reference sequence). This CDR3 region has 15 residues. V shed 2 bases, J shed 7 bases, and the junction held 7 bases outside the gene matches. The DNA of the CDR3 is TGTGCCAGCAGCTTAAATTCAGGGGGCCGGAACACCATATATTTT. This gives the protein CASSLNSGGRNTIYF.

The sample holds many counts of this clonotype. This sequence joins TRBV5-5 and TRBJ2-3; tentative D call: TRBD2 (5 bases). V was clipped by 2 bases and J by 4 bases, with 17 bases between them. Per the germline V gene, CDR1 is SGHKS and CDR2 is YYEKEE (reference sequence). CDR3 length: 16 residues. The DNA of the CDR3 is TGTGCCAGCAGCTTAGGCCTTCTAGCTCAGGCAGATACGCAGTATTTT. It yields the protein CASSLGLLAQADTQYF. Supplemented by reference TRBV5-5 and TRBJ2-3, the full variable domain reads DAGVTQSPTHLIKTRGQQVTLRCSPISGHKSVSWYQQVLGQGPQFIFQYYEKEERGRGNFPDRFSARQFPNYSSELNVNALLLGDSALYLCASSLGLLAQADTQYFGPGTRLTVL.

V and J are TRBV7-3 and TRBJ1-1; D possibly corresponds to TRBD1 (6 bases). Trimming shortened V by 5 bases and J by 1 base, and 14 bases separated the two germline ends. Germline CDR1 SGHTA, CDR2 FQGTGA. The CDR3 consists of 15 residues. The CDR3 DNA sequence: TGTGCCAGCAGCCTACAGGGTTCTACGAACACTGAAGCTTTCTTT. It is translated as CASSLQGSTNTEAFF.

This clonotype was picked up a small number of times. V and J are TRBV12-3 or TRBV12-4 and TRBJ2-7; TRBD2 aligns across 9 bases. The CDR3 is made up of 15 amino acids. V lost 2 bases to trimming and J lost 2 bases; unmatched junction nucleotides: 4. CDR3 DNA sequence: TGTGCCAGCAGTTTAAGGGCGGGGGGGCCCTACGAGCAGTACTTC. This gives the protein CASSLRAGGPYEQYF.

This clonotype showed up many times. V gene TRBV6-1 combines with J gene TRBJ1-1, with D maybe TRBD1 (6 bases). Germline assignment: CDR1 MNHNS and CDR2 SASEGT. Trimming took 5 bases from V and 7 from J, leaving 17 bases between them. The CDR3 totals 14 residues. CDR3 nucleotide sequence: TGTGCCAGCAGTAGGGGACATATAACAATTGAAGCTTTCTTT. Protein sequence: CASSRGHITIEAFF.

Ten or more counts support this clonotype. J is TRBJ1-1 and V is TRBV18; no reliable D call. Germline assignment: CDR1 KGHSH and CDR2 LQKENI. This CDR3 comprises 14 residues. Trimming took 3 bases from V and 0 from J, leaving 8 bases between them. The CDR3 bases are TGTGCCAGCTCACCCCTGCCTCTGAACACTGAAGCTTTCTTT. Encoded protein: CASSPLPLNTEAFF.

This clonotype was counted many times. The chain uses TRBV10-3 and TRBJ1-1, with TRBD1 matching 9 bases. Trimming took 6 bases from V and 0 from J; bases not matched to a gene: 8. CDR1 and CDR2 from the germline V gene are ENHRY and SYGVKD. The CDR3 covers 16 residues. The chain's CDR3 is CAISTGDRDLNTEAFF. CDR3 DNA: TGTGCCATCAGCACCGGGGACAGGGATTTGAACACTGAAGCTTTCTTT.

This clonotype was recorded at least ten times. The J gene is TRBJ1-1, the V gene TRBV9; D is undetermined. The germline V and J ends were trimmed by 0 bases and 7 bases, with 10 bases remaining between them. CDR1 is SGDLS and CDR2 is YYNGEE in the germline V gene. The length of the CDR3 is 13 residues. The CDR3 region is CASSVGEGDEAFF. The DNA of the CDR3 is TGTGCCAGCAGCGTAGGGGAGGGAGATGAAGCTTTCTTT.

This chain joins TRBV4-1 and TRBJ2-7, with D unresolved. The CDR3 totals 15 residues. Looked up from germline, CDR1 is MGHRA and CDR2 is YSYEKL. V was shortened by 3 bases and J by 3 bases, with 15 bases between the two germline ends. The CDR3 DNA is TGCGCCAGCAGCCATGGAGTCCTGGACGGCTACGAGCAGTACTTC. Its translation is CASSHGVLDGYEQYF.

The chain employs TRBV3-1 and TRBJ1-4; D not certain. The CDR3 runs to 11 residues. Between the trimmed V and J ends, which lost 2 bases and 8 bases, there was a span of 3 bases. The germline CDR1 and CDR2 sequences are LGHDT and YNNKEL (reference sequence). The CDR3 loop reads CASSQYEKLFF. Here the CDR3 DNA reads TGTGCCAGCAGCCAATACGAAAAACTGTTTTTT. Full variable domain (missing parts from reference TRBV3-1 and TRBJ1-4): DTAVSQTPKYLVTQMGNDKSIKCEQNLGHDTMYWYKQDSKKFLKIMFSYNNKELIINETVPNRFSPKSPDKAHLNLHINSLELGDSAVYFCASSQYEKLFFGSGTQLSVL.

In this sample, this clonotype turned up many times. V usage is TRBV5-5 and J usage is TRBJ2-3; the match to TRBD2 covers 10 bases. V dropped 5 bases and J dropped 6; count of bases not matched to a gene: 9. The V gene's germline CDR1 is SGHKS and CDR2 YYEKEE (reference sequence). CDR3 length: 15 residues. The CDR3 DNA sequence: TGTGCCAGCAGACCACCGGGACTAGCGCTGGATACGCAGTATTTT. Amino acids: CASRPPGLALDTQYF.

This clonotype was detected ten times or more. The chain uses TRBV11-2 and TRBJ1-2; D is ambiguous. V was cut by 5 bases and J by 7 bases, with 20 bases left in between. This CDR3 has 15 amino acids. Per the germline V gene, CDR1 is SGHAT and CDR2 is FQNNGV. CDR3 region: CASSPQRVGPTGYTF. CDR3 DNA: TGTGCCAGCAGCCCCCAGCGGGTCGGACCGACTGGCTACACCTTC. Variable domain in full (rest from reference TRBV11-2 and TRBJ1-2): EAGVAQSPRYKIIEKRQSVAFWCNPISGHATLYWYQQILGQGPKLLIQFQNNGVVDDSQLPKDRFSAERLKGVDSTLKIQPAKLEDSAVYLCASSPQRVGPTGYTFGSGTRLTVV.

This clonotype was detected ten times or more. The V gene is TRBV18, the J gene TRBJ1-4; D remains unclear. This CDR3 region has 13 residues. With 2 bases removed from V and 8 bases from J, the gap between germline ends came to 9 bases. CDR1 KGHSH and CDR2 LQKENI come from the germline V gene. This chain's CDR3 is CASSPGGNEKLFF. The CDR3 region has the DNA TGTGCCAGCTCACCAGGAGGGAACGAAAAACTGTTTTTT.

The chain has TRBV12-5 and TRBJ1-1; the D is unclear. CDR1 and CDR2 from the germline V gene are LGHNT and FRNRAP. This CDR3 contains 13 residues. V was cut by 1 base and J by 1 base, with 4 bases left in between. In DNA, the CDR3 is TGTGCTAGTGGTTTGGCTCGGAACACTGAAGCTTTCTTT. Encoded protein: CASGLARNTEAFF.

This clonotype showed up just a few times. The V gene is TRBV6-5, the J gene TRBJ2-1, with 7 bases fitting TRBD1. V was pared by 11 bases and J by 3 bases, with 4 bases of the junction left unmatched. This CDR3 region has 12 residues. Germline lookup yields CDR1 MNHEY and CDR2 SVGAGI. The CDR3 DNA follows: TGTGCCGCCTGGACAGGCTACAATGAGCAGTTCTTC. It is translated as CAAWTGYNEQFF.